One and the same sample provided the 13 T cell receptor beta chains below, sequenced in a study of blood T cell repertoires in COVID-19. Sequencing was performed with immunoSEQ multiplex PCR; in TCRdb, only in-frame clones are kept and a portion is missing. The sample lists under 250,000 clones, roughly 85% occurring once. The sample comprised PBMCs or T cells enriched from blood (not recorded which). These receptors were obtained from a young man who had recovered from COVID-19.

This clone was detected a few times. The V and J genes are TRBV7-2 and TRBJ2-1; TRBD1 agrees at 7 bases. CDR1 and CDR2 (germline): SGHTA, FQGNSA. V dropped 1 base and J dropped 9; count of bases not matched to a gene: 9. CDR3 length: 15 residues. CDR3 in amino acids: CASSLGFLAGGEQFF. CDR3 nucleotide sequence: TGTGCCAGCAGCTTAGGTTTTCTAGCAGGGGGTGAGCAGTTCTTC.

The chain employs TRBV5-5 and TRBJ2-1, with 12 bases identical to TRBD1. V shed 4 bases and J 9 bases; nucleotides not matched to a gene: 8. Germline-derived CDR1 and CDR2 are SGHKS and YYEKEE (reference sequence). There are 15 residues in the CDR3. The CDR3 nucleotides read TGTGCCAGCAGCCCCCCGGGGACAGGGGGCGGTGAGCAGTTCTTC. Protein sequence: CASSPPGTGGGEQFF.

CDR3 amino acids: CASIRLAGALDIQYF. In nucleotides, the CDR3 is TGTGCCAGCATACGGCTAGCGGGAGCGCTTGACATTCAGTACTTC. The chain uses TRBV6-5 and TRBJ2-4; 10 positions match TRBD2. Germline values: CDR1 MNHEY, CDR2 SVGAGI. The length of the CDR3 is 15 residues. V was clipped by 7 bases and J by 8 bases; unmatched bases: 11.

The chain links TRBV5-1 to TRBJ2-7, with 10 bases that match TRBD1. Germline lookup yields CDR1 SGHRS and CDR2 YFSETQ. The CDR3 runs to 16 residues. Trimming removed 7 bases from V and 6 bases from J; junction bases left unmatched: 16. CDR3 DNA sequence: TGCGCCAGCCGAGAAGACACCGGGACAGGGGCCTCCGAGCAGTACTTC. It yields the protein CASREDTGTGASEQYF.

The chain couples TRBV5-1 to TRBJ1-5, with a possible D match to TRBD1 (6 bases). The ends were cut back, 0 bases at V and 6 bases at J, with 13 bases in the middle. This CDR3 spans 15 amino acids. Germline V gene sequence: CDR1 SGHRS, CDR2 YFSETQ. This chain's CDR3 is CASSLDNPGVQPQHF. CDR3 sequence (DNA): TGCGCCAGCAGCTTGGATAACCCAGGGGTTCAGCCCCAGCATTTT.

The chain is built from TRBV28 and TRBJ1-2, with D maybe TRBD1 (6 bases). The CDR3 is 14 residues long. The germline CDR1 and CDR2 sequences are MDHEN and SYDVKM. The germline V and J ends were trimmed by 5 bases and 4 bases, with 14 bases remaining between them. CDR3: CASSTGSLGYGYTF. DNA for the CDR3: TGTGCCAGCAGTACAGGGTCCCTCGGCTATGGCTACACCTTC.

The V gene is TRBV7-2, the J gene TRBJ2-7, with 8 positions matching TRBD1. Per germline, CDR1 SGHTA and CDR2 FQGNSA. CDR3 size: 14 residues. The V and J ends lost 6 bases and 0 bases, in that order; junction bases with no gene match: 4. CDR3 DNA: TGTGCCAGCAGAAACGACAGGGGCTCCTACGAGCAGTACTTC. It codes for CASRNDRGSYEQYF.

This chain uses TRBV2 with TRBJ1-2; 9 bases align to TRBD1. V lost 6 bases to trimming and J lost 3 bases; unmatched junction nucleotides: 5. This CDR3 spans 14 amino acids. Germline CDR1 SNHLY, CDR2 FYNNEI. The CDR3 region is CASSPDRGYYGYTF. The DNA for the CDR3 is TGTGCCAGCAGCCCGGACAGGGGCTACTATGGCTACACCTTC.

This chain connects TRBV19 to TRBJ1-5; TRBD1 is a possible D gene (6 bases). Germline CDR1 reads LNHDA; CDR2 reads SQIVND (reference sequence). The CDR3 is 17 amino acids. Trimming removed 2 bases from V and 0 bases from J, with 14 bases in between. The CDR3 DNA is TGTGCCAGTAGTATAAGACAGGCGATGTATAGCAATCAGCCCCAGCATTTT. Protein product: CASSIRQAMYSNQPQHF.

The gene calls are TRBV3-1 (or the pseudogene TRBV3-2) and TRBJ2-5, with 9 positions matching TRBD2. V lost 0 bases, J lost 5 bases, and 7 bases stayed unmatched. CDR3 length: 16 residues. Germline CDR1 reads LGHDT; CDR2 reads YNNKEL (reference sequence). The chain's CDR3 is CASSQEWRGGSETQYF. For the CDR3, the DNA is TGTGCCAGCAGCCAAGAATGGCGGGGGGGCTCGGAGACCCAGTACTTC.

This clone was seen only once. This rearrangement joins TRBV5-1 to TRBJ2-4; the D is unclear. Germline-derived CDR1 and CDR2 are SGHRS and YFSETQ. Trimming stripped 0 bases from V and 0 bases from J, with 7 bases between. The CDR3 consists of 15 residues. For the CDR3, the DNA is TGCGCCAGCAGCTTGGGGTCACTAGCCAAAAACATTCAGTACTTC. Residues: CASSLGSLAKNIQYF.

This rearrangement joins TRBV6-5 to TRBJ2-2; a possible D gene is TRBD1 (6 bases). Germline assignment: CDR1 MNHEY and CDR2 SVGAGI. The CDR3 has 15 residues. Trimming took off 7 bases at V and 7 bases at J, with 19 bases between the two ends. DNA for the CDR3: TGTGCCAGCACCCTGACAGGTCACCCCCACGGGGAGCTGTTTTTT. This encodes CASTLTGHPHGELFF.

The table lists this clone with a count of one. V is TRBV29-1 and J is TRBJ1-1; D not certain. CDR1 and CDR2 (germline): SQVTM, ANQGSEA. Trimming removed 7 bases at V and 1 base at J, with 16 bases between. The CDR3 is 14 residues long. The CDR3 bases are TGCAGCGCCGTCGGGGTCCACAGGAACACTGAAGCTTTCTTT. This translates into CSAVGVHRNTEAFF.